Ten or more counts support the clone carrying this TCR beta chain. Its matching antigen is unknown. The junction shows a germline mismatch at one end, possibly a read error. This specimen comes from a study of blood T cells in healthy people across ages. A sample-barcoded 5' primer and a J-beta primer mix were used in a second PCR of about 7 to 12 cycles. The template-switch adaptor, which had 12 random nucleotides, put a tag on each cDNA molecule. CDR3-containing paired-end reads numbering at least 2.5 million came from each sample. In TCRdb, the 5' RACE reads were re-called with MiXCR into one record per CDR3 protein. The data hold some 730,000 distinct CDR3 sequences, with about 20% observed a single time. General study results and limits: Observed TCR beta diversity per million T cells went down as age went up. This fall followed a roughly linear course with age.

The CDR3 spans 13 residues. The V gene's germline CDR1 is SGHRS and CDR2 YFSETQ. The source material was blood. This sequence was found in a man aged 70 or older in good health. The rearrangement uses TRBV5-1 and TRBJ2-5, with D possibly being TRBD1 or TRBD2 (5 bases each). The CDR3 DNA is TGTGCCAGCAGGACCGGGACCCAAGAGACCCAGTACTTC. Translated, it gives CASRTGTQETQYF.